The 20 T cell receptor beta chains listed next were all sequenced from one sample in a study of control samples from healthy donors and cancer patients. Some clones are missing from TCRdb's copy, which holds only in-frame ones; the method was immunoSEQ multiplex PCR. The data contain 55,000 to 80,000 clones, more than 70% of them singletons. Source material: PBMCs. The receptors derive from a man aged 55 to 70 with colorectal cancer.

This chain links TRBV6-5 with TRBJ2-1; D is possibly TRBD2 (5 bases). From germline, CDR1 is MNHEY and CDR2 SVGAGI. V was shortened by 0 bases and J by 0 bases, with 6 bases between the two germline ends. The length of the CDR3 is 15 residues. CDR3 in amino acids: CASSYSGVSYNEQFF. CDR3 sequence (DNA): TGTGCCAGCAGTTACTCCGGGGTCTCCTACAATGAGCAGTTCTTC.

The V gene is TRBV14, the J gene TRBJ1-2; unclear D gene. V was trimmed by 4 bases and J by 1 base, leaving 4 bases between them. The CDR3 has 12 amino acids. From germline, CDR1 is SGHDN and CDR2 FVKESK. For the CDR3, the DNA is TGTGCCAGCAGCCTCTATAACTATGGCTACACCTTC. Translating it yields CASSLYNYGYTF.

This sequence joins TRBV2 and TRBJ2-7, with no clear D. Trimming pared 3 bases from V and 3 bases from J, leaving 6 bases between. Per the germline V gene, CDR1 is SNHLY and CDR2 is FYNNEI. The CDR3 spans 12 residues. The CDR3 DNA is TGTGCCAGCAGTGATAACAGCTACGAGCAGTACTTC. This translates into CASSDNSYEQYF.

The V call is TRBV2, the J call TRBJ2-7; D ambiguous. V lost 3 bases and J 1 base, leaving 4 bases between the germline ends. The CDR3 is 12 residues long. CDR1 is SNHLY and CDR2 is FYNNEI in the germline V gene. DNA for the CDR3: TGTGCCAGCAGTGAGCCGTCCTACGAGCAGTACTTC. It is translated as CASSEPSYEQYF.

V is TRBV11-2 and J is TRBJ1-5; D not certain. CDR1 is SGHAT and CDR2 is FQNNGV in the germline V gene. This CDR3 has 13 residues. V lost 5 bases, J lost 3 bases, and 8 bases lay in between. DNA of the CDR3: TGTGCCAGCAGCCGAGGCTTCAATCAGCCCCAGCATTTT. This encodes CASSRGFNQPQHF.

The CDR3 reads CASSDSPPRTEAFF. The CDR3 bases are TGTGCCAGCAGTGATTCGCCACCCCGCACTGAAGCTTTCTTT. This rearrangement joins TRBV2 to TRBJ1-1; D is unresolved. V lost 3 bases to trimming and J lost 4 bases, with 12 bases between them. In germline, CDR1 is SNHLY, CDR2 FYNNEI. The CDR3 is made up of 14 amino acids.

The chain uses TRBV11-2 and TRBJ1-5, with D perhaps matching TRBD1 (6 bases). Germline assignment: CDR1 SGHAT and CDR2 FQNNGV. The V end lost 4 bases, the J end lost 3 bases, and 13 bases lay between the germline ends. This CDR3 has 15 residues. The CDR3 DNA is TGTGCCAGCAGCTATTCCGGGACAAACAATCAGCCCCAGCATTTT. Amino acids: CASSYSGTNNQPQHF. The full variable domain, its missing parts supplied by reference TRBV11-2 and TRBJ1-5, is EAGVAQSPRYKIIEKRQSVAFWCNPISGHATLYWYQQILGQGPKLLIQFQNNGVVDDSQLPKDRFSAERLKGVDSTLKIQPAKLEDSAVYLCASSYSGTNNQPQHFGDGTRLSIL.

This chain uses TRBV5-1 with TRBJ2-1; possible D gene TRBD1, 6 bases. The V end lost 3 bases, the J end lost 5 bases, and 12 bases lay between the germline ends. From germline, CDR1 is SGHRS and CDR2 YFSETQ. This CDR3 is 14 amino acids long. CDR3 amino acids: CASSSIRTDNEQFF. CDR3 bases: TGCGCCAGCAGCTCGATAAGGACAGACAATGAGCAGTTCTTC.

The chain has TRBV11-3 and TRBJ1-2; no clear D. V lost 5 bases and J lost 5, with 12 bases in between. The CDR3 has 13 residues. Germline values: CDR1 SGHNT, CDR2 YENEEA. The CDR3 nucleotides are TGTGCCAGCAGCACCGGACTAAGTTATGGCTACACCTTC. It yields the protein CASSTGLSYGYTF.

This chain joins TRBV7-9 and TRBJ1-2; 7 nucleotides line up with TRBD1. CDR3 size: 13 residues. Germline V lookup: CDR1 SEHNR, CDR2 FQNEAQ (reference sequence). J was trimmed by 7 bases and V by 1 base; bases with no gene match: 3. CDR3 region: CASSLGQGFGYTF. The CDR3 DNA follows: TGTGCCAGCAGCTTAGGACAGGGCTTTGGCTACACCTTC.

The genes are TRBV4-1 and TRBJ2-1; tentatively, D is TRBD1 or TRBD2 (5 bases each). The CDR3 is 16 amino acids. CDR1 and CDR2 from the germline V gene are MGHRA and YSYEKL. V was trimmed by 2 bases and J by 1 base, leaving 12 bases between them. The CDR3 sequence: CASSQSTGGSYNEQFF. DNA for the CDR3: TGCGCCAGCAGCCAATCTACTGGGGGATCCTACAATGAGCAGTTCTTC.

Here the CDR3 reads CASRGMDTGELFF. CDR3 coding DNA: TGTGCCAGCAGGGGTATGGACACCGGGGAGCTGTTTTTT. This chain connects TRBV12-3 or TRBV12-4 to TRBJ2-2; no reliable D call. With 6 bases removed from V and 3 bases from J, the gap between germline ends came to 8 bases. CDR3 size: 13 residues.

This clone was observed once. V usage is TRBV29-1 and J usage is TRBJ2-3; 8 bases match TRBD1. With V trimmed by 3 bases and J by 5 bases, 7 bases remained unmatched. The germline CDR1 and CDR2 sequences are SQVTM and ANQGSEA. The CDR3 has 14 amino acids. CDR3 amino acids: CSVDGAGGRDTQYF. The CDR3 DNA reads TGCAGCGTTGACGGGGCAGGGGGCAGAGATACGCAGTATTTT.

The chain joins TRBV6-5 to TRBJ1-5; D is uncertain. The V gene lost 9 bases and the J gene lost 0 bases, with 12 bases spanning the gap. The CDR3 is made up of 14 amino acids. Germline CDR1 is MNHEY and CDR2 is SVGAGI. The CDR3 nucleotides are TGTGCCAGTGCAGCCGGCTATAGCAATCAGCCCCAGCATTTT. Translating it yields CASAAGYSNQPQHF.

This CDR3 reads CASSLLADSTNSPLHF. The CDR3 nucleotides read TGTGCCAGCAGTTTATTAGCGGACAGCACCAATTCACCCCTCCACTTT. V usage is TRBV28 and J usage is TRBJ1-6; D is perhaps TRBD1 (6 bases). With 1 base removed from V and 7 bases from J, the gap between germline ends came to 14 bases. The CDR3 runs 16 residues. Germline CDR1 MDHEN, CDR2 SYDVKM.

The V gene is TRBV3-1 (or the pseudogene TRBV3-2), the J gene TRBJ1-1; TRBD1 is a possible D gene (5 bases). Germline loops: CDR1 LGHDT, CDR2 YNNKEL (reference sequence). V dropped 0 bases and J dropped 2 bases, with 10 bases sitting between them. The CDR3 length is 15 residues. The CDR3 coding sequence is TGTGCCAGCAGCCAAGACGGGAGGGACAACACTGAAGCTTTCTTT. Its translation: CASSQDGRDNTEAFF.

The V gene is TRBV7-2, the J gene TRBJ2-7; D gene uncertain. The CDR3 is made up of 13 amino acids. Germline loops: CDR1 SGHTA, CDR2 FQGNSA. The V end lost 8 bases, the J end lost 3 bases, and 14 bases lay between the germline ends. The CDR3 DNA is TGTGCCAGCGAACCCACATTCGACTACGAGCAGTACTTC. This codes for CASEPTFDYEQYF. Full variable domain (remainder filled in from reference TRBV7-2 and TRBJ2-7): GAGVSQSPSNKVTEKGKDVELRCDPISGHTALYWYRQSLGQGLEFLIYFQGNSAPDKSGLPSDRFSAERTGGSVSTLTIQRTQQEDSAVYLCASEPTFDYEQYFGPGTRLTVT.

The CDR3 bases are TGTGCCTGGAGTGTTACCCTACCGGCCTACGAGCAGTACTTC. Its translation is CAWSVTLPAYEQYF. The V gene is TRBV30, the J gene TRBJ2-7; D unresolved. The CDR3 is 14 residues long. Trimming took off 0 bases at V and 2 bases at J, with 11 bases between the two ends. The germline V gene encodes CDR1 GTSNPN and CDR2 SVGIG (reference sequence).

The chain uses TRBV3-1 (or the pseudogene TRBV3-2) and TRBJ2-4; 7 bases agree with TRBD1. J was trimmed by 8 bases and V by 1 base; bases with no gene match: 5. The CDR3 runs to 14 residues. Germline V gene data show CDR1 as LGHDT and CDR2 as YNNKEL (reference sequence). CDR3 coding DNA: TGTGCCAGCAGCCAAGTCGCAGGGGGTTACATTCAGTACTTC. Its protein product is CASSQVAGGYIQYF.

This clone was counted between two and nine times. The rearrangement uses TRBV27 and TRBJ2-7; possible D gene TRBD2, 5 bases. This CDR3 is 16 amino acids long. Germline CDR1 is MNHEY and CDR2 is SMNVEV (reference sequence). V was pared by 4 bases and J by 2 bases, with 18 bases between. CDR3 coding DNA: TGTGCCAGCAGTTCTCGCTGGACGTTGACTACCTACGAGCAGTACTTC. Its protein is CASSSRWTLTTYEQYF.